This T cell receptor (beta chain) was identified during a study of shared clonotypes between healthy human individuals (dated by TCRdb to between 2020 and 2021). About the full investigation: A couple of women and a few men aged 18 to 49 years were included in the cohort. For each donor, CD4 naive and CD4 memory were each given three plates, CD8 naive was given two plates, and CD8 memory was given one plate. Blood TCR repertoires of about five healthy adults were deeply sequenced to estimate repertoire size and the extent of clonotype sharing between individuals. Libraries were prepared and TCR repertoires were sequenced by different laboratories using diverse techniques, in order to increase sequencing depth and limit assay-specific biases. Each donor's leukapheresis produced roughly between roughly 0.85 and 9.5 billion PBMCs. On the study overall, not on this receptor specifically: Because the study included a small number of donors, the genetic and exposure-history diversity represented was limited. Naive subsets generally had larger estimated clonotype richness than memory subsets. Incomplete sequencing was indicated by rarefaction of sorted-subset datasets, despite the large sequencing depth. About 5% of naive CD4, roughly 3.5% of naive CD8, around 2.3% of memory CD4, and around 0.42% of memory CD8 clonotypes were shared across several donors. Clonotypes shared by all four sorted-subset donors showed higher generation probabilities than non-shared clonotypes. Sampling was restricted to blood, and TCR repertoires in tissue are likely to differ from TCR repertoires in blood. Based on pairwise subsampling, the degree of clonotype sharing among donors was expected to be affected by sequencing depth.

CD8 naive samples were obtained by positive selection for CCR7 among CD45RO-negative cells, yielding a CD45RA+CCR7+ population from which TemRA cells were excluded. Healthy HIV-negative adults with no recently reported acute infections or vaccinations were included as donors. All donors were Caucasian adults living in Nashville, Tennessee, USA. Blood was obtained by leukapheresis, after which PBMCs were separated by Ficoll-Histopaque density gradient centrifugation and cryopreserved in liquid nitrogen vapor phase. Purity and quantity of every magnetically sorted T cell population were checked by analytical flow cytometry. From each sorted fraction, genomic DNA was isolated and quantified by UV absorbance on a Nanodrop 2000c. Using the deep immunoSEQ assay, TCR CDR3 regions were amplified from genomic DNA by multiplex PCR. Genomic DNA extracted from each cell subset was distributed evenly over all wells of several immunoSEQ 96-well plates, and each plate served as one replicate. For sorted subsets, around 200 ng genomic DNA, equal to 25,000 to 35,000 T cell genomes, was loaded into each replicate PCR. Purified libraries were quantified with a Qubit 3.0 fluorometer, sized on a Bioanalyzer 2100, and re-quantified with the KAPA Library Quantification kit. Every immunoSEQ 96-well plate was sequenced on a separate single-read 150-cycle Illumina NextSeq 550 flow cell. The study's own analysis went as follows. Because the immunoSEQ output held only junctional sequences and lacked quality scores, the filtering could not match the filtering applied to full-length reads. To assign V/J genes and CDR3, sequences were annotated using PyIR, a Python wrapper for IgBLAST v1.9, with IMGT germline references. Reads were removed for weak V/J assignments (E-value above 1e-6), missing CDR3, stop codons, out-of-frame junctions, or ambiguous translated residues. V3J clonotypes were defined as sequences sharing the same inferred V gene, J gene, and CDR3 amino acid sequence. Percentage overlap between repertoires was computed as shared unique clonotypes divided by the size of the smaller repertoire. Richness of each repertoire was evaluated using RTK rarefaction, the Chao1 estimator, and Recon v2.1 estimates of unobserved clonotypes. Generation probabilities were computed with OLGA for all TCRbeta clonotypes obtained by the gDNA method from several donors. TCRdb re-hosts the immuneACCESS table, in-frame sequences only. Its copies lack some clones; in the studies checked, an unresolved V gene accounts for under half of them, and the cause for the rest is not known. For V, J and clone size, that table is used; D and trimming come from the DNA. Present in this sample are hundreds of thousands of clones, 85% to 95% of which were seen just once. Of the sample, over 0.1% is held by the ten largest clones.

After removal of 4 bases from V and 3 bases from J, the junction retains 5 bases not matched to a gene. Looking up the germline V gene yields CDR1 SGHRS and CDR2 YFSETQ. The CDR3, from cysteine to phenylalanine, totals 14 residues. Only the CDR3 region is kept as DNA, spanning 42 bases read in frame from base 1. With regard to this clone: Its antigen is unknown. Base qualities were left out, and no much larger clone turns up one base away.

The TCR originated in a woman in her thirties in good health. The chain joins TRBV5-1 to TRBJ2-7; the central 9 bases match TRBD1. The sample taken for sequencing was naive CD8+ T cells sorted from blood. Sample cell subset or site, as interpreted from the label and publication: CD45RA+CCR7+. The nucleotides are TGCGCCAGCAGCCCTATGACAGGGGGCTACGAGCAGTACTTC. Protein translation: CASSPMTGGYEQYF.